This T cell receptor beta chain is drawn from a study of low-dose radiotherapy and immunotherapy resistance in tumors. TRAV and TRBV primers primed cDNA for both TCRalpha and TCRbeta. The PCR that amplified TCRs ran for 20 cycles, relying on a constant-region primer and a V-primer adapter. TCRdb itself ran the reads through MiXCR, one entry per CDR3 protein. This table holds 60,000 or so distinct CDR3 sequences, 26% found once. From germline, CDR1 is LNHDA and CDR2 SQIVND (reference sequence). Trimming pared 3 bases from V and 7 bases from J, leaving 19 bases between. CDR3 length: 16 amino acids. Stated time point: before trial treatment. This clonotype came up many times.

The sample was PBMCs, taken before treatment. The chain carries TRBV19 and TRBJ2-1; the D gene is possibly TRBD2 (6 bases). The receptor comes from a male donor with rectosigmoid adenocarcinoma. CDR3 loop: CASSILSPSGGNEQFF. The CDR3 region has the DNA TGTGCCAGTAGTATCCTGAGCCCTAGTGGAGGGAATGAGCAGTTCTTC.